This TCR beta chain emerged from a study of CD8 T cells in Susac syndrome (dated by TCRdb to between 2018 and 2020). The study in broad terms: Repertoire sequencing was used to test whether CD8+ T cell activation and differentiation in Susac syndrome was antigen driven. What the work shows at the level of the full study, not this receptor alone: The number of individuals in the TCR sequencing and HLA analysis was recognized as being relatively small.

Inclusive of the bounding cysteine and phenylalanine, the CDR3 is 12 residues long. Kept here is only the CDR3 DNA, which spans 36 bases and is read in frame from base 1. Per the germline V gene, KGHDR is the CDR1 and SFDVKD is the CDR2. V and J lose 3 bases and 6 bases, and a span of 5 bases separates them. Concerning this clonotype: Its specific antigen is unknown. The record has no base qualities; no much larger clone is one base away.

Peripheral blood CD8+ and CD4+ T cells from healthy donors, Susac syndrome patients and multiple sclerosis patients were profiled using high-throughput TCR beta sequencing. The multiple sclerosis controls were treatment-naive patients who had stable or active relapsing-remitting disease and met the revised McDonald criteria. Bulk CD8+ and CD4+ T cells were purified by magnetic negative isolation, whereas CD8+ TEMRA cells were enriched by FACS. Blood was drawn into EDTA tubes, processed within 24 hours, and PBMCs were isolated by density gradient centrifugation. PBMCs intended for TCR sequencing were cryopreserved in liquid nitrogen and thawed later in a water bath at 37 degrees C. A purity of at least 90% was achieved for sorted or isolated CD4+, CD8+ and CD8+ TEMRA cells. RNA was extracted using the RNeasy kit, and roughly 0.5 to 1 ug of the RNA was reverse transcribed with random hexamers. The immunoSEQ multiplex PCR assay, covering 54 Vbeta and 13 Jbeta segments, was used to amplify TCR beta CDR3 regions. Bias from PCR amplification was corrected by using a synthetic template baseline for primer optimization and for computational correction. The published analysis was carried out like this. Only productive sequences were kept, with reads annotated to V, D and J genes according to IMGT and analyzed in immunoSEQ Analyzer. To calculate clonality, Shannon entropy was normalized by log2 of the number of productive unique sequences and then subtracted from one. For each patient and control, public and private clones were evaluated within the 100 most prevalent clones. Clones were defined as Susac-specific when absent from the healthy and MS cohorts, from approximately 1,100 published viral clones and from other ImmuneACCESS disease sequences. TCRdb reworked the public reads: Q25 trimming with fastp, MiXCR clone assembly, productive beta chains retained. When rows share a CDR3 protein, they turn into one entry using the most common DNA and genes. These V and J calls rely on TCRdb rather than the paper's analysis. Present in this sample are approximately 200,000 distinct CDR3 sequences, around 95% of which were seen just once. The ten largest make up around 0.076% of the sample.

Recombination connected TRBV24-1 to TRBJ2-1; the D segment cannot be called with confidence. This TCR came from a human donor with multiple sclerosis. Material for sequencing was CD4+ T cells from PBMCs. Read as DNA, the sequence is TGTGCCACCAGTGATACCGGCAATGAGCAGTTCTTC. Its product reads: CATSDTGNEQFF.